These 21 T cell receptor beta chains originate from one sample sequenced in a study of T cell repertoires in cytomegalovirus infection. Antigen specificity for these receptors is unknown. TCRdb analysed the reads with MiXCR anew, one entry per CDR3 protein. The data show around 300,000 distinct CDR3 sequences, about 20% seen once. The sample was cultured PBMCs, taken from culture after CMV antigen stimulation. All receptors come from a human donor in good health (CMV status not recorded). Some clones in this sample may be carry-over from other donors' samples.

In this sample, this clonotype turned up many times. V is TRBV5-1 and J is TRBJ1-5; perhaps TRBD1 as D (6 bases). The germline V gene encodes CDR1 SGHRS and CDR2 YFSETQ. The germline V and J ends were trimmed by 4 bases and 6 bases, with 14 bases remaining between them. This CDR3 contains 14 residues. CDR3 in amino acids: CASSPGQPGQPQHF. Written as DNA, the CDR3 is TGCGCCAGCAGCCCCGGACAGCCGGGTCAGCCCCAGCATTTT.

This clonotype was detected a few times. CDR3 region: CASSQDSPTDTQYF. In nucleotides, the CDR3 is TGTGCCAGCAGCCAAGATTCCCCTACAGATACGCAGTATTTT. This rearrangement joins TRBV3-1 to TRBJ2-3; D unclear. The CDR3 extends over 14 amino acids. CDR1 and CDR2 (germline): LGHDT, YNNKEL (reference sequence). The V end lost 0 bases, the J end lost 3 bases, and 7 bases lay between the germline ends.

This clonotype was counted only a few times. An end of the junction does not agree with germline; a read error may underlie this. V gene TRBV24-1 combines with J gene TRBJ1-1; 8 bases are a match to TRBD1. The CDR3 extends over 19 amino acids. Germline CDR1 KGHDR, CDR2 SFDVKD. CDR3 region: CATSDLVGQGAILNTEAFF. CDR3 nucleotide sequence: TGTGCCACCAGCGATTTGGTAGGGCAGGGGGCGATTCTGAACACTGAAGCTTTCTTT.

This clonotype was recorded a few times. The chain joins TRBV7-9 to TRBJ1-5, with D possibly TRBD1 on 5 matching bases. V lost 1 base and J 4 bases, leaving 17 bases between the germline ends. This CDR3 is 17 amino acids long. The V gene's germline CDR1 is SEHNR and CDR2 FQNEAQ (reference sequence). The CDR3 bases are TGTGCCAGCAGCTTAGAGGCTGGGCAGGGTAGGAATCAGCCCCAGCATTTT. Translation: CASSLEAGQGRNQPQHF.

The rearrangement joins TRBV20-1 to TRBJ2-4; 7 nucleotides match TRBD1. CDR1 is DFQATT and CDR2 is SNEGSKA in the germline V gene (reference sequence). The CDR3 covers 11 residues. The CDR3 coding sequence is TGCTCCCCACAGGGGAGTAGCATTCAGTACTTC. It codes for CSPQGSSIQYF.

This clonotype was found many times. V is TRBV7-6 and J is TRBJ2-1; 7 bases fit TRBD1. The CDR3 has 14 amino acids. CDR1 and CDR2 (germline): SGHVS, FNYEAQ. Trimming at V came to 4 bases and at J to 7 bases, leaving 7 bases not matched to a gene. The CDR3 spells CASSWGQRGNEQFF. CDR3 sequence (DNA): TGTGCCAGCAGCTGGGGACAGAGGGGGAATGAGCAGTTCTTC.

This clonotype was picked up many times. V is TRBV7-9 and J is TRBJ2-1, with D uncertain. Per the germline V gene, CDR1 is SEHNR and CDR2 is FQNEAQ (reference sequence). The germline V and J ends were trimmed by 9 bases and 1 base, with 10 bases remaining between them. The CDR3 covers 13 residues. This CDR3 reads CASGPSSYNEQFF. The CDR3 region has the DNA TGTGCCAGTGGGCCGAGTTCCTACAATGAGCAGTTCTTC.

The chain couples TRBV20-1 to TRBJ2-5, with TRBD1 matching 10 bases. V lost 4 bases and J lost 2; bases outside the gene matches: 4. The CDR3 extends over 14 amino acids. Germline V CDR1 and CDR2: DFQATT, SNEGSKA (reference sequence). The CDR3 here is CSATWTGGQETQYF. In DNA form, the CDR3 reads TGCAGTGCTACGTGGACAGGGGGGCAAGAGACCCAGTACTTC.

This rearrangement joins TRBV4-3 to TRBJ1-2, with TRBD1 as a possible D gene (6 bases). CDR1 is LGHNA and CDR2 is YSLEER in the germline V gene. The V end was cut by 4 bases, the J end by 6 bases, with 18 bases between. There are 15 residues in the CDR3. CDR3 residues: CASSRVKQGGDGYTF. CDR3 coding DNA: TGCGCCAGCAGCCGAGTCAAACAGGGTGGAGATGGCTACACCTTC.

CDR3 sequence (DNA): TGTGCCAGCAGCTTAGGGGGGGTGAGCACAGATACGCAGTATTTT. Translation gives CASSLGGVSTDTQYF. The J gene is TRBJ2-3, the V gene TRBV7-2; D may be TRBD2 (6 bases). CDR1 is SGHTA and CDR2 is FQGNSA in the germline V gene. The CDR3 has 15 amino acids. V shed 1 base and J shed 0 bases, with 8 bases lying between them.

This clonotype has only a few counts. The gene calls are TRBV6-5 and TRBJ2-1, with unresolved D. The CDR3 length is 16 residues. CDR1 is MNHEY and CDR2 is SVGAGI in the germline V gene. Trimming stripped 4 bases from V and 4 bases from J, with 17 bases between. Here the CDR3 reads CASSSLWRKSYNEQFF. The DNA for the CDR3 is TGTGCCAGCAGTTCCCTTTGGCGGAAATCTTACAATGAGCAGTTCTTC.

The CDR3, as DNA: TGTGCCAGCAGCCTGGGGGGGAGCCGATTTGCCGGGGAGCTGTTTTTT. It codes for CASSLGGSRFAGELFF. The genes are TRBV7-6 and TRBJ2-2, with TRBD2 matching 7 bases. V was pared by 5 bases and J by 6 bases, with 12 bases of the junction left unmatched. This CDR3 spans 16 amino acids. Per germline, CDR1 SGHVS and CDR2 FNYEAQ. The entire variable domain, with the rest obtained from reference TRBV7-6 and TRBJ2-2, is as follows: GAGVSQSPRYKVTKRGQDVALRCDPISGHVSLYWYRQALGQGPEFLTYFNYEAQQDKSGLPNDRFSAERPEGSISTLTIQRTEQRDSAMYRCASSLGGSRFAGELFFGEGSRLTVL.

This clonotype was counted at least ten times. The gene calls are TRBV7-2 and TRBJ2-1; perhaps TRBD2 as D (6 bases). Germline V CDR1 and CDR2: SGHTA, FQGNSA. V gave up 6 bases and J gave up 6 bases, with 24 bases separating them. The CDR3 consists of 17 residues. The CDR3 here is CASSLMLLASNSNEQFF. CDR3 bases: TGTGCCAGCAGTCTAATGCTACTAGCATCAAATAGCAATGAGCAGTTCTTC.

This clonotype was counted at least ten times. The CDR3 DNA sequence: TGCGCCAGCAGCTCGGGACAGGTTATGACAGATACGCAGTATTTT. This translates into CASSSGQVMTDTQYF. The V call is TRBV5-1, the J call TRBJ2-3; TRBD1 aligns across 8 bases. J gave up 3 bases and V 3 bases, and 6 bases lay outside the gene matches. The CDR3 runs 15 residues. The V gene's germline CDR1 is SGHRS and CDR2 YFSETQ.

The V and J genes are TRBV14 and TRBJ2-7; 8 bases agree with TRBD2. V shed 8 bases, J shed 2 bases, and the junction held 5 bases outside the gene matches. Germline lookup yields CDR1 SGHDN and CDR2 FVKESK. The CDR3 has 13 residues. CDR3 sequence reads: CASLAGGTYEQYF. CDR3 DNA: TGTGCCAGCTTGGCGGGAGGCACCTACGAGCAGTACTTC.

This clonotype was seen at least ten times. The rearrangement links TRBV7-2 to TRBJ1-3; the D is unclear. V was shortened by 0 bases and J by 1 base, with 13 bases between the two germline ends. CDR3 length: 17 residues. The germline gives CDR1 SGHTA, CDR2 FQGNSA. The CDR3, as DNA: TGTGCCAGCAGCTTAGCCCCGGGCCTCGGATCTGGAAACACCATATATTTT. It is translated as CASSLAPGLGSGNTIYF.

In this sample, this clonotype turned up a few times. CDR3 coding DNA: TGCAGCGTTGATTCCGGACCAACGCAGTATTTT. As protein: CSVDSGPTQYF. The rearrangement links TRBV29-1 to TRBJ2-3; D remains ambiguous. The CDR3 contains 11 residues. The germline V gene has CDR1 SQVTM and CDR2 ANQGSEA. Trimming removed 3 bases at V and 9 bases at J, with 10 bases between.

This clonotype showed up just a few times. This chain joins TRBV2 and TRBJ1-5; D remains unclear. The CDR3 spans 12 residues. Germline CDR1 SNHLY, CDR2 FYNNEI. Trimming removed 3 bases at V and 8 bases at J, with 8 bases between. The CDR3 DNA is TGTGCCAGCAGTGACGTTTGGGAGCCCCAGCATTTT. As protein: CASSDVWEPQHF.

This clonotype was seen a few times. The chain uses TRBV12-3 or TRBV12-4 and TRBJ2-1; 9 bases are a match to TRBD2. This CDR3 contains 14 residues. Germline trimming cut 6 bases from V and 6 bases from J; bases unmatched to any gene: 6. The CDR3: CASRPGLAINEQFF. The CDR3 DNA follows: TGTGCCAGCAGACCGGGACTAGCAATCAATGAGCAGTTCTTC.

This clonotype has just a few counts. The chain employs TRBV6-5 and TRBJ2-7; 11 bases map to TRBD2. CDR3 length: 15 amino acids. The V segment lost 6 bases and the J segment 2 bases; nucleotides outside the gene matches: 6. CDR1 is MNHEY, CDR2 SVGAGI, per germline. The chain's CDR3 is CASSRGTSGAYEQYV. In nucleotides, the CDR3 is TGTGCCAGCAGCCGAGGGACTAGCGGAGCCTACGAGCAGTACGTC.

The chain employs TRBV12-5 and TRBJ2-3; 13 bases align to TRBD2. V was pared by 4 bases and J by 2 bases, with 3 bases of the junction left unmatched. Germline CDR1 reads LGHNT; CDR2 reads FRNRAP. This CDR3 region has 16 residues. The CDR3 region is CASGWGLAGTTDTQYF. The CDR3 bases are TGTGCTAGTGGTTGGGGACTAGCGGGAACCACAGATACGCAGTATTTT. Based on the CDR3 plus reference TRBV12-5 and TRBJ2-3, the full variable domain is DARVTQTPRHKVTEMGQEVTMRCQPILGHNTVFWYRQTMMQGLELLAYFRNRAPLDDSGMPKDRFSAEMPDATLATLKIQPSEPRDSAVYFCASGWGLAGTTDTQYFGPGTRLTVL.